This is a list of T cell receptor beta chains from one sample in a study of blood T cell repertoires in COVID-19. The method was immunoSEQ multiplex PCR; TCRdb's version includes in-frame clones alone and lacks a portion of them. The sample has roughly 200,000 clones, about 86% seen once. The sequenced sample consisted of peripheral blood. These receptors all come from a woman aged 45 to 65 with COVID-19, enrolled during active disease. Each CDR3 is given with its conserved first and last residue. The D gene is left open where the match is weak. For some rows the clone size is stated as once, few or many, or as a class when expanded; others skip it.

v_gene,d_gene,j_gene,abundance,CDR3aa,CDR3nt
TRBV19,TRBD1,TRBJ2-7,-,CASKGQGGYEQYF,TGTGCCAGTAAAGGACAGGGGGGCTACGAGCAGTACTTC
TRBV6-6,TRBD1,TRBJ2-7,once,CASNAGQGLNEQYF,TGTGCCAGCAACGCAGGACAGGGTCTGAACGAGCAGTACTTC
TRBV28,-,TRBJ1-4,-,CASSLTGTNEKLFF,TGTGCCAGCAGTTTAACAGGGACTAATGAAAAACTGTTTTTT
TRBV7-3,TRBD1,TRBJ2-3,-,CASSLTGAPSHGTQYF,TGTGCCAGCAGCTTGACAGGGGCCCCTTCGCATGGTACGCAGTATTTT
TRBV2,-,TRBJ2-2,few,CASRDRPQGQRVSTGELFF,TGTGCCAGCAGAGACCGACCCCAGGGACAACGGGTCAGCACCGGGGAGCTGTTTTTT
TRBV28,TRBD1,TRBJ1-5,-,CASSGTGPQPQHF,TGTGCCAGCAGCGGGACAGGGCCTCAGCCCCAGCATTTT
TRBV5-4,-,TRBJ1-6,few,CASSLTGYNSPLHF,TGTGCCAGCAGCTTGACAGGATATAATTCACCCCTCCACTTT
TRBV19,-,TRBJ2-1,-,CASKGRGAVNEQFF,TGTGCCAGTAAAGGGCGGGGCGCTGTCAATGAGCAGTTCTTC
TRBV5-1,TRBD2,TRBJ2-3,-,CASSLAGVAAGGTQYF,TGCGCCAGCAGCTTGGCGGGCGTCGCAGCGGGGGGTACGCAGTATTTT
TRBV19,-,TRBJ1-6,-,CASSEDSYNSPLHF,TGTGCCAGTAGTGAGGACAGCTATAATTCACCCCTCCACTTT
TRBV7-9,TRBD1,TRBJ2-1,-,CASSGRQGADEQFF,TGTGCCAGCAGCGGGCGACAGGGGGCTGATGAGCAGTTCTTC
TRBV7-2,TRBD1,TRBJ2-5,-,CASSSADRGEETQYF,TGTGCCAGCAGCTCCGCCGACAGGGGCGAGGAGACCCAGTACTTC
TRBV5-1,-,TRBJ1-3,-,CASSLAGSGNTIYF,TGCGCCAGCAGCTTGGCGGGCTCTGGAAACACCATATATTTT
TRBV5-4,-,TRBJ1-6,-,CASSLRQGNSPLHF,TGTGCCAGCAGCTTGAGGCAGGGAAATTCACCCCTCCACTTT
TRBV2,TRBD2,TRBJ2-1,-,CASRRTSGGLSYNEQFF,TGTGCCAGCAGACGGACTAGCGGGGGTCTCTCCTACAATGAGCAGTTCTTC
TRBV10-3,-,TRBJ1-1,-,CAISSAGDTEAFF,TGTGCCATCTCATCGGCAGGGGACACTGAAGCTTTCTTT
TRBV5-1,TRBD1,TRBJ1-1,-,CASSWQGAGTEAFF,TGCGCCAGCAGCTGGCAGGGGGCAGGAACTGAAGCTTTCTTT
TRBV5-1,TRBD1,TRBJ1-2,-,CASSADRINYGYTF,TGCGCCAGCAGCGCGGACAGGATTAACTATGGCTACACCTTC
TRBV7-2,-,TRBJ2-7,-,CASSLEGRGFYEQYF,TGTGCCAGCAGCTTAGAAGGGAGGGGGTTCTACGAGCAGTACTTC
TRBV29-1,TRBD1,TRBJ1-1,few,CSVTDRARNTEAFF,TGCAGCGTCACGGACAGGGCTAGAAACACTGAAGCTTTCTTT
TRBV6-2/TRBV6-3,-,TRBJ1-5,-,CASSYSGGSAQPQHF,TGTGCCAGCAGTTACTCCGGGGGTAGCGCTCAGCCCCAGCATTTT
TRBV18,-,TRBJ1-3,-,CASSALDTISGNTIYF,TGTGCCAGCTCAGCCCTGGACACCATCTCTGGAAACACCATATATTTT
TRBV3-1/TRBV3-2,TRBD2,TRBJ2-5,-,CASSQAGGRETQYF,TGTGCCAGCAGCCAAGCGGGGGGGCGGGAGACCCAGTACTTC
TRBV30,-,TRBJ2-6,few,CAWSVGLGGANVLTF,TGTGCCTGGAGTGTTGGACTGGGGGGGGCCAACGTCCTGACTTTC
TRBV4-1,-,TRBJ2-7,-,CASSPQGRDYEQYF,TGCGCCAGCAGCCCGCAGGGCAGGGACTACGAGCAGTACTTC
TRBV18,-,TRBJ1-1,once,CASSLSRSAEAFF,TGTGCCAGCTCACTAAGTCGGAGCGCTGAAGCTTTCTTT
TRBV10-1,-,TRBJ1-1,-,CASSELRAGAEAFF,TGCGCCAGCAGTGAGCTGCGCGCGGGCGCTGAAGCTTTCTTT
TRBV19,-,TRBJ1-4,-,CASSPGNEKLFF,TGTGCCAGTAGTCCAGGGAATGAAAAACTGTTTTTT
TRBV5-1,-,TRBJ2-2,-,CASGGQGLSGELFF,TGCGCCAGCGGGGGCCAGGGGCTCTCCGGGGAGCTGTTTTTT
TRBV12-5,-,TRBJ1-6,-,CASGLVLGYASPLHF,TGTGCTAGTGGTTTGGTACTCGGTTATGCTTCACCCCTCCACTTT
TRBV5-5,TRBD1,TRBJ1-2,once,CASSRGTGEGYTF,TGTGCCAGCTCCCGAGGGACAGGGGAGGGCTACACCTTC
TRBV27,TRBD2,TRBJ2-7,-,CASSSILAGILSEQYF,TGTGCCAGCAGTTCAATTCTAGCGGGGATCCTCAGCGAGCAGTACTTC
TRBV12-3/TRBV12-4,-,TRBJ2-3,-,CASSLGLSGDTYF,TGTGCCAGCAGTTTAGGGTTGTCAGGGGACACGTATTTT
TRBV4-3,-,TRBJ2-4,once,CASSQVRLAKNIQYF,TGCGCCAGCAGCCAAGTGAGGCTAGCCAAAAACATTCAGTACTTC
TRBV19,-,TRBJ1-2,-,CASSIDGGAYGYTF,TGTGCCAGTAGTATAGATGGCGGGGCCTATGGCTACACCTTC
TRBV5-4,TRBD1,TRBJ1-2,-,CASSSGQDNYGYTF,TGTGCCAGCAGCTCCGGACAGGATAACTATGGCTACACCTTC
TRBV5-4,-,TRBJ2-3,-,CASSFPYRGPLTDTQYF,TGTGCCAGCAGCTTTCCCTACCGGGGTCCACTCACAGATACGCAGTATTTT
TRBV6-2/TRBV6-3,-,TRBJ1-2,-,CASSSYGYTF,TGTGCCAGCAGTTCATATGGCTACACCTTC
TRBV10-3,-,TRBJ2-5,-,CAISGSSETQYF,TGTGCCATCAGTGGTAGCAGTGAGACCCAGTACTTC
TRBV10-3,-,TRBJ1-5,-,CAISDGNSNQPQHF,TGTGCCATTTCGGACGGGAATAGCAATCAGCCCCAGCATTTT
TRBV19,TRBD2,TRBJ2-1,-,CASSPRLAGAYNEQFF,TGTGCCAGTAGTCCCAGACTAGCGGGGGCCTACAATGAGCAGTTCTTC